This T cell receptor (beta chain) was obtained from a study of Tregs in tolerant kidney transplant recipients. Whole-study context: Sorting of CD4+CD25+CD127- cells followed 3-day belatacept mixed lymphocyte reactions, sometimes with roughly 5-day graft donor restimulation. Sorting used antibodies to exclude donor cells.

Germline lookup yields CDR1 SGHRS and CDR2 YFSETQ. V was shortened by 1 base and J by 2 bases, with 4 bases between the two germline ends. This CDR3 spans 13 amino acids. Details on this clone: Its antigen is as yet unknown.

The assay was immunoSEQ multiplex PCR, and TCRdb's table has in-frame clones only and misses some. The table includes tens of thousands of clones, 82% detected once. This receptor was obtained from a human donor in good health. This chain links TRBV5-1 with TRBJ1-5; the D is unclear. Sequencing was performed on Tregs from blood cultured with allogeneic cells. The CDR3, as DNA: TGCGCCAGCAGCTTGCAGGGCAATCAGCCCCAGCATTTT. It translates to CASSLQGNQPQHF.